These 26 T cell receptor beta chains were sequenced from one sample in a study of beta chain features in type 1 diabetes. The authors reverse transcribed all of the isolated RNA, so sequencing captured expressed TCRB transcripts. The protocol was immunoSEQ multiplex PCR, while the TCRdb copy is restricted to in-frame clones and leaves out a portion. The sample includes hundreds of thousands of clones, about 29% of them seen just once. The sequencing input was naive CD4+ T cells from blood. Source of these receptors: a man between 18 and 29 years old in good health.

The sample holds a few counts of this clone. The J gene is TRBJ1-3, the V gene TRBV25-1; D uncertain. The CDR3 totals 13 residues. Between the trimmed V and J ends, which lost 7 bases and 7 bases, there was a span of 14 bases. Germline CDR1 and CDR2: MGHDK and SYGVNS. The CDR3 region is CASTDLGRNTIYF. The CDR3, as DNA: TGTGCCAGCACCGACCTTGGGCGGAACACCATATATTTT.

This clone was observed a few times. This rearrangement joins TRBV19 to TRBJ2-1, with unresolved D. This CDR3 is built from 14 residues. Deletions cut 5 bases from V and 10 bases from J, with 18 bases between. Germline-derived CDR1 and CDR2 are LNHDA and SQIVND (reference sequence). In nucleotides, the CDR3 is TGTGCCAGTAGTTTAATATGGGATAAGGGAGAGCAGTTCTTC. Protein sequence: CASSLIWDKGEQFF. The full variable domain, in which reference TRBV19 and TRBJ2-1 provide the parts outside the CDR3, is DGGITQSPKYLFRKEGQNVTLSCEQNLNHDAMYWYRQDPGQGLRLIYYSQIVNDFQKGDIAEGYSVSREKKESFPLTVTSAQKNPTAFYLCASSLIWDKGEQFFGPGTRLTVL.

This clone came up a few times. V and J are TRBV9 and TRBJ1-2; the D gene is possibly TRBD1 (5 bases). In germline, CDR1 is SGDLS, CDR2 YYNGEE. V was clipped by 0 bases and J by 2 bases, with 11 bases between them. This CDR3 has 15 residues. CDR3 protein: CASSVAAGKNYGYTF. The CDR3 nucleotides are TGTGCCAGCAGCGTAGCAGCAGGGAAGAACTATGGCTACACCTTC.

The chain links TRBV5-4 to TRBJ2-5; 8 bases fit TRBD2. Trimming cost V 4 bases and J 4 bases; bases outside gene matches: 6. Germline values: CDR1 SGHNT, CDR2 YYREEE (reference sequence). The CDR3 is 14 residues long. The chain's CDR3 is CASSQSAGGETQYF. The CDR3 DNA follows: TGTGCCAGCAGCCAGTCTGCGGGAGGAGAGACCCAGTACTTC.

The V call is TRBV18, the J call TRBJ2-7; D is possibly TRBD2 (5 bases). This CDR3 is 15 amino acids long. Germline CDR1 and CDR2: KGHSH and LQKENI. The V gene lost 1 base and the J gene lost 5 bases, with 15 bases spanning the gap. The CDR3 sequence is CASSPRVGVVDEQYF. In nucleotides, the CDR3 is TGTGCCAGCTCACCACGGGTCGGGGTAGTCGACGAGCAGTACTTC.

This clone showed up just a few times. CDR3 in amino acids: CASSFQGGTYTEAFF. The CDR3 DNA reads as TGTGCCAGCAGCTTCCAGGGAGGGACGTACACTGAAGCTTTCTTT. The chain links TRBV7-6 to TRBJ1-1, with D possibly matching TRBD1 (5 bases). Germline values: CDR1 SGHVS, CDR2 FNYEAQ. The V gene lost 3 bases and the J gene lost 3 bases, with 14 bases spanning the gap. CDR3 length: 15 amino acids.

V gene TRBV30 combines with J gene TRBJ2-3; possibly TRBD2 for D (6 bases). The V gene's germline CDR1 is GTSNPN and CDR2 SVGIG (reference sequence). The CDR3 contains 21 residues. The V end lost 1 base, the J end lost 0 bases, and 29 bases lay between the germline ends. The CDR3 loop reads CAWSDRRVRGREPYSTDTQYF. The CDR3 coding sequence is TGTGCCTGGAGTGACCGACGAGTCCGAGGGCGGGAACCGTACAGCACAGATACGCAGTATTTT.

There are a few counts of this clone. The rearrangement joins TRBV29-1 to TRBJ2-1, with D perhaps assigned TRBD1 or TRBD2 (5 bases each). Germline CDR1 is SQVTM and CDR2 is ANQGSEA. Trimming shortened V by 4 bases and J by 5 bases, and 12 bases separated the two germline ends. This CDR3 has 13 amino acids. The chain's CDR3 is CSVGGTGDNEQFF. The CDR3, as DNA: TGCAGCGTTGGGGGGACGGGTGACAATGAGCAGTTCTTC.

The chain uses TRBV15 and TRBJ2-1; D call uncertain. V lost 8 bases to trimming and J lost 6 bases, with 17 bases between them. The germline CDR1 and CDR2 sequences are LNHNV and YYDKDF (reference sequence). The CDR3 sequence is 14 residues long. CDR3 DNA: TGTGCCACCGGCCGGGCCGCCTTGGGCAATGAGCAGTTCTTC. It encodes CATGRAALGNEQFF. Full variable domain (remainder filled in from reference TRBV15 and TRBJ2-1): DAMVIQNPRYQVTQFGKPVTLSCSQTLNHNVMYWYQQKSSQAPKLLFHYYDKDFNNEADTPDNFQSRRPNTSFCFLDIRSPGLGDTAMYLCATGRAALGNEQFFGPGTRLTVL.

Notes on this clone: The same CDR3 also results from other DNA sequences found in this sample. CDR3 loop: CASSSTSGQETQYF. In DNA form, the CDR3 reads TGCGCCAGCAGCTCGACTAGCGGCCAAGAGACCCAGTACTTC. This chain uses TRBV5-1 with TRBJ2-5; TRBD2 matches at 9 bases. Germline CDR1 reads SGHRS; CDR2 reads YFSETQ. The V and J ends lost 3 bases and 1 base, in that order; junction bases with no gene match: 1. This CDR3 spans 14 amino acids.

In its sample, this clone was seen a few times. This chain links TRBV10-3 with TRBJ2-3; tentatively, D is TRBD2 (5 bases). The CDR3 sequence is 14 residues long. The V gene's germline CDR1 is ENHRY and CDR2 SYGVKD. Trimming removed 7 bases from V and 1 base from J, with 12 bases in between. The CDR3 coding sequence is TGTGCCATCAAAGTGGGAGCTGGCACAGATACGCAGTATTTT. Translating it yields CAIKVGAGTDTQYF.

The V and J genes are TRBV18 and TRBJ2-7, with unresolved D. V was trimmed by 2 bases and J by 2 bases, leaving 16 bases between them. This CDR3 comprises 16 residues. CDR1 and CDR2 from the germline V gene are KGHSH and LQKENI. For the CDR3, the DNA is TGTGCCAGCTCACCAGTAGTGCGGAGCCAAGCCTACGAGCAGTACTTC. Its protein is CASSPVVRSQAYEQYF.

In DNA, the CDR3 is TGTGCCTGGAGTGTTAGGCAGGGGGCGCCTGGCTACACCTTC. Its translation is CAWSVRQGAPGYTF. The chain couples TRBV30 to TRBJ1-2; 8 nucleotides align to TRBD1. CDR3 length equals 14 residues. V was clipped by 0 bases and J by 7 bases; unmatched bases: 7. CDR1 and CDR2 from the germline V gene are GTSNPN and SVGIG (reference sequence). The whole variable domain, filled in from reference TRBV30 and TRBJ1-2, reads SQTIHQWPATLVQPVGSPLSLECTVEGTSNPNLYWYRQAAGRGLQLLFYSVGIGQISSEVPQNLSASRPQDRQFILSSKKLLLSDSGFYLCAWSVRQGAPGYTFGSGTRLTVV.

The V call is TRBV29-1, the J call TRBJ2-5, with 15 bases that match TRBD2. Trimming took 0 bases from V and 2 from J; bases not matched to a gene: 10. The CDR3 loop spans 19 amino acids. CDR1 and CDR2 (germline): SQVTM, ANQGSEA. As DNA, the CDR3 is TGCAGCGTTGAAGATCCCCCGGGACTAGCGGGAGGAGCGCAAGAGACCCAGTACTTC. Translating it yields CSVEDPPGLAGGAQETQYF.

The CDR3 sequence is CASGSVSDTEAFF. Written as DNA, the CDR3 is TGTGCCTCTGGCAGTGTCTCGGACACTGAAGCTTTCTTT. The J gene is TRBJ1-1, the V gene TRBV30; D remains unclear. The CDR3 has 13 amino acids. Trimming pared 7 bases from V and 3 bases from J, leaving 15 bases between. Germline CDR1 is GTSNPN and CDR2 is SVGIG (reference sequence).

This clone was recorded a few times. The gene calls are TRBV7-2 and TRBJ2-3; TRBD2 matches 11 bases. Germline lookup yields CDR1 SGHTA and CDR2 FQGNSA. V lost 1 base to trimming and J lost 1 base; unmatched junction nucleotides: 4. The CDR3 sequence is 17 residues long. CDR3 in amino acids: CASSLELLAGGTDTQYF. The CDR3 nucleotides read TGTGCCAGCAGCTTAGAGCTACTAGCGGGAGGCACAGATACGCAGTATTTT. Filled out from reference TRBV7-2 and TRBJ2-3, the complete variable domain reads GAGVSQSPSNKVTEKGKDVELRCDPISGHTALYWYRQSLGQGLEFLIYFQGNSAPDKSGLPSDRFSAERTGGSVSTLTIQRTQQEDSAVYLCASSLELLAGGTDTQYFGPGTRLTVL.

This rearrangement joins TRBV25-1 to TRBJ2-1; 9 bases line up with TRBD1. The ends lost 3 bases at V and 5 bases at J; junction bases unmatched: 11. Germline-derived CDR1 and CDR2 are MGHDK and SYGVNS. The CDR3 runs 17 residues. CDR3 nucleotides: TGTGCCAGCAGTGATGTTTCCGGGACAGGGCCCCACAATGAGCAGTTCTTC. Residues: CASSDVSGTGPHNEQFF.

The V gene is TRBV2, the J gene TRBJ2-6; unclear D gene. Trimming removed 2 bases from V and 2 bases from J, with 1 base in between. The CDR3 extends over 13 amino acids. Germline-derived CDR1 and CDR2 are SNHLY and FYNNEI. The CDR3 loop reads CASSETGANVLTF. The CDR3 DNA is TGTGCCAGCAGTGAAACTGGGGCCAACGTCCTGACTTTC. The full variable domain, rest sourced from reference TRBV2 and TRBJ2-6, is EPEVTQTPSHQVTQMGQEVILRCVPISNHLYFYWYRQILGQKVEFLVSFYNNEISEKSEIFDDQFSVERPDGSNFTLKIRSTKLEDSAMYFCASSETGANVLTFGAGSRLTVL.

This clone has only a few counts. The chain carries TRBV6-5 and TRBJ2-7; 10 bases agree with TRBD1. The CDR3 spans 14 residues. In germline, CDR1 is MNHEY, CDR2 SVGAGI. V shed 6 bases, J shed 1 base, and the junction held 3 bases outside the gene matches. The CDR3, as DNA: TGTGCCAGCAGATGGACAGGGGGGTCCTACGAGCAGTACTTC. Its protein is CASRWTGGSYEQYF.

J is TRBJ1-5 and V is TRBV25-1, with 8 bases fitting TRBD1. V was clipped by 1 base and J by 2 bases; unmatched bases: 7. The CDR3 consists of 17 residues. Germline values: CDR1 MGHDK, CDR2 SYGVNS. Written as DNA, the CDR3 is TGTGCCAGCAGTGAATCCGGACAGGGCGAGGGCAATCAGCCCCAGCATTTT. This sequence encodes CASSESGQGEGNQPQHF.

The chain combines TRBV9 with TRBJ1-3; the D is unclear. This CDR3 has 15 amino acids. V lost 3 bases and J 0 bases, leaving 10 bases between the germline ends. Looked up from germline, CDR1 is SGDLS and CDR2 is YYNGEE. DNA of the CDR3: TGTGCCAGCAGCGGCGGTAGTTTCTCTGGAAACACCATATATTTT. Amino acids: CASSGGSFSGNTIYF.

This clone appeared a few times. The chain couples TRBV5-1 to TRBJ2-7; 8 bases line up with TRBD2. This CDR3 is 15 amino acids long. The germline V gene has CDR1 SGHRS and CDR2 YFSETQ. J was trimmed by 3 bases and V by 3 bases; bases with no gene match: 8. For the CDR3, the DNA is TGCGCCAGCAGCTCCTCGGCGGGAGGAATCTACGAGCAGTACTTC. This sequence encodes CASSSSAGGIYEQYF.

The chain uses TRBV30 and TRBJ2-3, with 12 bases identical to TRBD2. This CDR3 region has 14 residues. V was pared by 3 bases and J by 5 bases, with 3 bases of the junction left unmatched. CDR1 and CDR2 from the germline V gene are GTSNPN and SVGIG (reference sequence). The CDR3 loop is CAWRLAGGQDTQYF. The CDR3 DNA follows: TGTGCCTGGAGACTAGCGGGAGGTCAAGATACGCAGTATTTT.

This clone appeared a few times. The V gene is TRBV30, the J gene TRBJ2-5; TRBD2 aligns across 10 bases. Germline V lookup: CDR1 GTSNPN, CDR2 SVGIG (reference sequence). The CDR3 spans 13 residues. Trimming removed 3 bases from V and 5 bases from J; junction bases left unmatched: 3. Here the CDR3 DNA reads TGTGCCTGGAGCCCGGGACTAGCGGAGACCCAGTACTTC. As protein: CAWSPGLAETQYF.

This chain links TRBV19 with TRBJ2-1, with a tentative D call TRBD2 (5 bases). CDR3 length: 13 amino acids. The germline V and J ends were trimmed by 6 bases and 7 bases, with 13 bases remaining between them. Germline CDR1 reads LNHDA; CDR2 reads SQIVND (reference sequence). The CDR3 nucleotides are TGTGCCAGTAGCTTCCAGCGGACTAATGAGCAGTTCTTC. Protein product: CASSFQRTNEQFF. Full variable domain (outside the CDR3, taken from reference TRBV19 and TRBJ2-1): DGGITQSPKYLFRKEGQNVTLSCEQNLNHDAMYWYRQDPGQGLRLIYYSQIVNDFQKGDIAEGYSVSREKKESFPLTVTSAQKNPTAFYLCASSFQRTNEQFFGPGTRLTVL.

The V and J genes are TRBV11-1 and TRBJ2-1; D is ambiguous. Germline loops: CDR1 SGHAT, CDR2 FQDESV (reference sequence). V was pared by 4 bases and J by 8 bases, with 21 bases between. The CDR3 length is 16 residues. The CDR3 loop reads CASSSSAEGRLYEQFF. The CDR3 bases are TGTGCCAGCAGCTCCTCAGCAGAAGGCCGATTGTATGAGCAGTTCTTC.